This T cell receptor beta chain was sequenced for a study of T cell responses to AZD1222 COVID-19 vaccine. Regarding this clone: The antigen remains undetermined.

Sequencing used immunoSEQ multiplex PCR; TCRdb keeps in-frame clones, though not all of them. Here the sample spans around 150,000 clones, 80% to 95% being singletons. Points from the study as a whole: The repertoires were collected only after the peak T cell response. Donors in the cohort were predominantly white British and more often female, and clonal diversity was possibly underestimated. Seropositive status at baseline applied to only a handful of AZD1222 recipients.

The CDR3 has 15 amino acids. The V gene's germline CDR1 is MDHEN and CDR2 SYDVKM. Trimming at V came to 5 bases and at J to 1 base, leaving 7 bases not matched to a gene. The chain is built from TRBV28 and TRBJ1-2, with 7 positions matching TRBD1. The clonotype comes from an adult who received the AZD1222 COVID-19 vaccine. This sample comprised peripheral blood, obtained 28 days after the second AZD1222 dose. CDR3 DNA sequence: TGTGCCAGCAGTCCCCAGGGACAGAGTAACTATGGCTACACCTTC. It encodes CASSPQGQSNYGYTF.